A few counts support the clone carrying this T cell receptor (beta chain). This specimen belongs to a study of early T cells in non-severe SARS-CoV-2 infection. MiXCR was run by TCRdb on the 5' RACE reads, yielding one entry per CDR3 protein. Of approximately 70,000 distinct CDR3 sequences listed, 10% are singletons. The V gene lost 3 bases and the J gene lost 2 bases, with 20 bases spanning the gap. Germline V gene sequence: CDR1 DFQATT, CDR2 SNEGSKA (reference sequence). CDR3 size: 16 residues. Sequencing was performed on whole blood, taken at baseline. This chain links TRBV20-1 with TRBJ2-7; D is unclear. This TCR was sampled from an adult who was a healthcare worker with PCR-confirmed SARS-CoV-2 infection or an uninfected control (not recorded which). The chain's CDR3 is CSASSQASARPYEQYF. In DNA form, the CDR3 reads TGCAGTGCTAGCTCGCAGGCGTCAGCACGTCCCTACGAGCAGTACTTC.